Below, 21 T cell receptor beta chains from the same sample are listed, as sequenced in a study of CD8 T cells in ankylosing spondylitis. A single record per CDR3 protein comes from TCRdb applying MiXCR to the 5' RACE reads. This sample has 200,000 to 250,000 distinct CDR3 sequences, with approximately 10% found just once. The specimen was blood, either unsorted or a sorted T cell fraction (not recorded which). These TCRs come from a male donor with ankylosing spondylitis or in good health (not recorded which).

There are many counts of this clonotype. The J gene is TRBJ1-6, the V gene TRBV6-5, with TRBD1 matching over 7 bases. Germline assignment: CDR1 MNHEY and CDR2 SVGAGI. Trimming cost V 2 bases and J 9 bases; bases outside gene matches: 4. The CDR3 contains 14 residues. The CDR3 is CASSYRTGTSPLHF. CDR3 DNA: TGTGCCAGCAGTTACCGGACAGGAACTTCACCCCTCCACTTT.

This clonotype was seen a few times. V usage is TRBV5-1 and J usage is TRBJ2-3, with 12 bases matching TRBD1. CDR1 SGHRS and CDR2 YFSETQ come from the germline V gene. Losses at the gene ends were 4 bases for V and 4 bases for J; bases not matched to a gene: 13. CDR3 length equals 18 residues. The CDR3, as DNA: TGCGCCAGCAGCCCCGGGACAGGGGGCGAGGTTAGCTCAGATACGCAGTATTTT. Translated: CASSPGTGGEVSSDTQYF.

There are many counts of this clonotype. This chain joins TRBV27 and TRBJ1-1; tentatively, D is TRBD1 (6 bases). Trimming pared 8 bases from V and 1 base from J, leaving 11 bases between. The CDR3 loop spans 13 amino acids. CDR1 is MNHEY and CDR2 is SMNVEV in the germline V gene (reference sequence). The CDR3 here is CASAGTTNTEAFF. CDR3 in DNA: TGTGCCAGCGCCGGGACAACGAACACTGAAGCTTTCTTT.

V usage is TRBV20-1 and J usage is TRBJ2-5; 10 bases are shared with TRBD2. Trimming took 0 bases from V and 4 from J; bases not matched to a gene: 8. Germline values: CDR1 DFQATT, CDR2 SNEGSKA (reference sequence). CDR3 size: 16 residues. In DNA, the CDR3 is TGCAGTGCTAGAGATCCTATAGCGGGGGGTAGAGAGACCCAGTACTTC. Its translation: CSARDPIAGGRETQYF.

This clonotype occurred many times. The chain employs TRBV5-1 and TRBJ2-3; D is perhaps TRBD1 (6 bases). CDR1 and CDR2 from the germline V gene are SGHRS and YFSETQ. V lost 0 bases and J lost 0, with 11 bases in between. The CDR3 covers 16 residues. CDR3 region: CASSLGRGYSTDTQYF. The CDR3 bases are TGCGCCAGCAGCTTGGGCAGGGGATATAGCACAGATACGCAGTATTTT.

The sample holds a few counts of this clonotype. This sequence joins TRBV24-1 and TRBJ2-7; D ambiguous. The CDR3 runs 14 residues. Germline CDR1 KGHDR, CDR2 SFDVKD. V lost 4 bases and J 2 bases, leaving 11 bases between the germline ends. The CDR3 DNA reads TGTGCCACCAGTGACCCGCAGATCCCCTACGAGCAGTACTTC. This translates into CATSDPQIPYEQYF.

As regards this clonotype: The junction departs from the called germline gene at one end, perhaps through a read error. This rearrangement joins TRBV7-2 to TRBJ1-6; weak D call: TRBD1 (6 bases). The CDR3 consists of 14 residues. CDR1 is SGHTA and CDR2 is FQGNSA in the germline V gene. In nucleotides, the CDR3 is TGTGCCAGCAGCCCAGGGACATATAATTCACCCCTCCTCTTT. As protein: CASSPGTYNSPLLF.

This clonotype was observed many times. The genes are TRBV20-1 and TRBJ1-5, with TRBD1 matching over 9 bases. In germline, CDR1 is DFQATT, CDR2 SNEGSKA (reference sequence). Germline trimming cut 5 bases from V and 5 bases from J; bases unmatched to any gene: 16. The CDR3 length is 17 residues. The CDR3 region is CSAASGTGSGGYQPQHF. CDR3 in DNA: TGCAGTGCTGCCTCCGGGACAGGGTCCGGCGGGTATCAGCCCCAGCATTTT.

The gene calls are TRBV7-2 and TRBJ2-5, with D perhaps TRBD2 (6 bases). V lost 5 bases, J lost 3 bases, and 19 bases lay in between. CDR1 and CDR2 from the germline V gene are SGHTA and FQGNSA. The CDR3 is 16 residues long. The CDR3 DNA reads TGTGCCAGCAGCCGCCGGGCCCGGGGGTTAGAAGAGACCCAGTACTTC. Residues: CASSRRARGLEETQYF.

This clonotype came up a few times. The chain is built from TRBV5-6 and TRBJ2-6; D is perhaps TRBD1 (6 bases). CDR1 is SGHDT and CDR2 is YYEEEE in the germline V gene. The CDR3 extends over 16 amino acids. V was trimmed by 4 bases and J by 0 bases, leaving 11 bases between them. In DNA, the CDR3 is TGTGCCAGCAGCCGCGACAGGTTCTCTGGGGCCAACGTCCTGACTTTC. Its protein is CASSRDRFSGANVLTF. Complete variable domain (other parts from reference TRBV5-6 and TRBJ2-6): DAGVTQSPTHLIKTRGQQVTLRCSPKSGHDTVSWYQQALGQGPQFIFQYYEEEERQRGNFPDRFSGHQFPNYSSELNVNALLLGDSALYLCASSRDRFSGANVLTFGAGSRLTVL.

This clonotype came up many times. This rearrangement joins TRBV7-9 to TRBJ1-6; 7 bases match TRBD1. The CDR3 has 15 amino acids. Looked up from germline, CDR1 is SEHNR and CDR2 is FQNEAQ (reference sequence). The junction had 7 bases not matched to a gene; V was cut back by 3 bases and J by 8 bases. The CDR3 loop reads CASSLDVDRDSPLHF. CDR3 coding DNA: TGTGCCAGCAGCTTGGACGTAGACAGGGATTCACCCCTCCACTTT.

This clonotype was seen a few times. CDR3 sequence reads: CASSQALSEGLETQYF. The CDR3 DNA is TGTGCCAGCAGCCAAGCCCTTTCGGAGGGTCTGGAGACCCAGTACTTC. This chain uses TRBV3-1 with TRBJ2-5; a possible D gene is TRBD2 (6 bases). V lost 1 base to trimming and J lost 5 bases, with 17 bases between them. The CDR3 consists of 16 residues. The V gene's germline CDR1 is LGHDT and CDR2 YNNKEL (reference sequence).

DNA of the CDR3: TGCGCCAGCAGCTTGGGAAACAGGGACAGCTCTGGAAACACCATATATTTT. This translates into CASSLGNRDSSGNTIYF. The V gene is TRBV5-1, the J gene TRBJ1-3; 7 bases match TRBD1. This CDR3 region has 17 residues. V was clipped by 0 bases and J by 0 bases; unmatched bases: 6. Per the germline V gene, CDR1 is SGHRS and CDR2 is YFSETQ.

This clonotype turned up a few times. J is TRBJ1-5 and V is TRBV7-2, with D uncertain. This CDR3 is built from 15 residues. Per the germline V gene, CDR1 is SGHTA and CDR2 is FQGNSA. Trimming pared 0 bases from V and 9 bases from J, leaving 15 bases between. The CDR3, as DNA: TGTGCCAGCAGCTTAGCGATGGACCCCAGGTTGCCCCAGCATTTT. Protein product: CASSLAMDPRLPQHF.

This clonotype appeared many times. The chain is built from TRBV7-9 and TRBJ2-3; D possibly corresponds to TRBD1 (6 bases). The CDR3 runs 16 residues. V lost 2 bases to trimming and J lost 6 bases, with 18 bases between them. Germline V gene sequence: CDR1 SEHNR, CDR2 FQNEAQ (reference sequence). The CDR3 spells CASSLTDLGGLDTQYF. The DNA of the CDR3 is TGTGCCAGCAGCTTAACGGACCTAGGGGGATTGGATACGCAGTATTTT.

This clonotype was found a few times. This chain joins TRBV7-9 and TRBJ1-1, with D uncertain. The CDR3 consists of 12 residues. CDR1 and CDR2 from the germline V gene are SEHNR and FQNEAQ (reference sequence). The V gene lost 1 base and the J gene lost 6 bases, with 6 bases spanning the gap. The chain's CDR3 is CASSLVPAEAFF. The CDR3 DNA sequence: TGTGCCAGCAGCTTAGTACCCGCTGAAGCTTTCTTT.

This clonotype occurred many times. J is TRBJ2-7 and V is TRBV29-1, with D tentatively TRBD1 (6 bases). The CDR3 extends over 14 amino acids. CDR1 SQVTM and CDR2 ANQGSEA come from the germline V gene. V lost 3 bases and J lost 5, with 17 bases in between. CDR3 nucleotide sequence: TGCAGCGTTGATGCCCGCCAGGGGCAGGACGAGCAGTACTTC. Protein product: CSVDARQGQDEQYF.

This clonotype was counted at least ten times. This sequence joins TRBV25-1 and TRBJ2-3; D remains unclear. This CDR3 has 13 amino acids. Trimming took 7 bases from V and 0 from J, leaving 8 bases between them. CDR1 is MGHDK and CDR2 is SYGVNS in the germline V gene. The CDR3 DNA follows: TGTGCCAGCAATCTGGACAGCACAGATACGCAGTATTTT. Translating gives CASNLDSTDTQYF.

This clonotype was counted ten times or more. The rearrangement links TRBV5-1 to TRBJ2-7; no definite D call. The CDR3 spans 15 residues. Trimming shortened V by 0 bases and J by 0 bases, and 10 bases separated the two germline ends. Germline loops: CDR1 SGHRS, CDR2 YFSETQ. The CDR3 nucleotides are TGCGCCAGCAGCTTGGTGTCCGTGAGCTCCTACGAGCAGTACTTC. Translating it yields CASSLVSVSSYEQYF.

This clonotype was observed at least ten times. This chain joins TRBV9 and TRBJ1-4; D might be TRBD1 (5 bases). The CDR3 runs to 17 residues. Germline loops: CDR1 SGDLS, CDR2 YYNGEE. V dropped 3 bases and J dropped 8 bases, with 23 bases sitting between them. The CDR3 DNA is TGTGCCAGCAGCGGGGGAATTCCGGGACCCTCAGGAGAAAAACTGTTTTTT. Translating gives CASSGGIPGPSGEKLFF.

The V gene is TRBV24-1, the J gene TRBJ2-3; 10 bases match TRBD1. The germline V gene encodes CDR1 KGHDR and CDR2 SFDVKD. The CDR3 is made up of 15 amino acids. Germline trimming cut 6 bases from V and 3 bases from J; bases unmatched to any gene: 5. The CDR3 DNA sequence: TGTGCCACCAGTTACGGGGACAGGGGAACAGATACGCAGTATTTT. Amino acid sequence: CATSYGDRGTDTQYF.